Sequencing of this T cell receptor beta chain was carried out in a study of OX40 agonist ivuxolimab in advanced cancers. The wider study: Prior therapy, whether anti-PD-1, anti-PD-L1 or anti-CTLA-4, was allowed, and roughly 40% had some. Three dose-escalation patients had partial responses: one with hepatocellular carcinoma and two with cutaneous melanoma.

Individuals having autoimmune disease history or systemic immunosuppression were not enrolled. The CDR3 has 16 residues. Germline trimming cut 4 bases from V and 10 bases from J; bases unmatched to any gene: 11. Per germline, CDR1 SGDLS and CDR2 YYNGEE. This clone turned up a few times. TCRdb's table, derived via immunoSEQ multiplex PCR, lists solely in-frame clones and lacks some. Of tens of thousands of clones detected, about 76% appear once; the ten largest clones hold approximately 31%. This material consisted of CD4+ or CD8+ T cells sorted from blood, taken in a trial of the OX40 agonist ivuxolimab. The chain uses TRBV9 and TRBJ2-1; 13 nucleotides align to TRBD2. The source is an adult with an advanced solid tumor such as melanoma, head and neck, liver or kidney cancer. This CDR3 is CASSMGLAGSLHEQFF. The CDR3 nucleotides read TGTGCCAGCAGCATGGGACTAGCGGGATCCCTCCACGAGCAGTTCTTC.